The 14 T cell receptor beta chains presented below share a single source sample, sequenced in a study of T cells after somatic rescue of genetic block. Profiled with immunoSEQ multiplex PCR; TCRdb holds only in-frame clones, not every one. The sample consists of approximately 15,000 clones, about three quarters of them appearing once. The sample was peripheral blood mononuclear cells (PBMCs). These receptors were obtained from a man younger than 30.

The chain uses TRBV28 and TRBJ1-2, with D possibly matching TRBD1 (5 bases). This CDR3 is built from 15 residues. Looked up from germline, CDR1 is MDHEN and CDR2 is SYDVKM. The germline V and J ends were trimmed by 6 bases and 2 bases, with 16 bases remaining between them. CDR3: CASRAEAGINYGYTF. The CDR3 DNA reads as TGTGCCAGCAGGGCGGAGGCAGGGATCAACTATGGCTACACCTTC.

A few counts support this clone. J is TRBJ1-1 and V is TRBV5-4, with 7 bases that match TRBD1. Germline CDR1 SGHNT, CDR2 YYREEE (reference sequence). V shed 3 bases and J 5 bases; nucleotides not matched to a gene: 7. The CDR3 consists of 14 residues. The CDR3 reads CASSSQLQGTEAFF. In DNA, the CDR3 is TGTGCCAGCAGCTCCCAGCTACAGGGGACTGAAGCTTTCTTT.

CDR3 nucleotide sequence: TGCAGCGTTGAAGTTCTGGGCGGGTTCGCTGAGCAGTTCTTC. Residues: CSVEVLGGFAEQFF. The chain carries TRBV29-1 and TRBJ2-1; possibly TRBD2 for D (5 bases). The length of the CDR3 is 14 residues. In germline, CDR1 is SQVTM, CDR2 ANQGSEA. The V end lost 1 base, the J end lost 9 bases, and 16 bases lay between the germline ends.

This clone was found a few times. The gene calls are TRBV28 and TRBJ1-5, with 7 bases fitting TRBD1. This CDR3 spans 15 amino acids. With 2 bases clipped from V and 2 bases from J, the junction kept 3 bases outside the gene matches. Germline V CDR1 and CDR2: MDHEN, SYDVKM. The CDR3 bases are TGTGCCAGCAGTTTAACAGGGGCGGGCAATCAGCCCCAGCATTTT. Amino acid sequence: CASSLTGAGNQPQHF.

This clone was counted a single time. The chain carries TRBV19 and TRBJ2-4, with D maybe TRBD2 (6 bases). Trimming pared 2 bases from V and 0 bases from J, leaving 14 bases between. Germline CDR1 reads LNHDA; CDR2 reads SQIVND (reference sequence). The CDR3 runs 17 residues. DNA of the CDR3: TGTGCCAGTAGTATAATAGCGGAGGGGCTAGCCAAAAACATTCAGTACTTC. This gives the protein CASSIIAEGLAKNIQYF.

The chain couples TRBV6-6 to TRBJ2-7; a possible D gene is TRBD1 (6 bases). Germline CDR1 is MNHNY and CDR2 is SVGAGI (reference sequence). V was trimmed by 5 bases and J by 3 bases, leaving 17 bases between them. The CDR3 contains 15 residues. CDR3 amino acids: CASSARGEGGYEQYF. CDR3 sequence (DNA): TGTGCCAGCAGTGCCCGGGGAGAAGGGGGCTACGAGCAGTACTTC.

The chain carries TRBV5-5 and TRBJ1-6; D call uncertain. The CDR3 runs 14 residues. Germline loops: CDR1 SGHKS, CDR2 YYEKEE (reference sequence). V lost 2 bases to trimming and J lost 8 bases, with 11 bases between them. The CDR3 sequence is CASSFRQVDSPLHF. The CDR3 DNA is TGTGCCAGCAGCTTTCGTCAGGTCGATTCACCCCTCCACTTT. Combining the CDR3 with reference TRBV5-5 and TRBJ1-6 gives the whole variable domain DAGVTQSPTHLIKTRGQQVTLRCSPISGHKSVSWYQQVLGQGPQFIFQYYEKEERGRGNFPDRFSARQFPNYSSELNVNALLLGDSALYLCASSFRQVDSPLHFGNGTRLTVT.

The rearrangement uses TRBV5-8 and TRBJ1-4, with D maybe TRBD1 (6 bases). The CDR3 spans 17 residues. The germline CDR1 and CDR2 sequences are SGHTS and YDEGEE. V was trimmed by 4 bases and J by 10 bases, leaving 26 bases between them. This CDR3 reads CASSRKVLVAGAGKLFF. CDR3 nucleotides: TGTGCCAGCAGCCGGAAGGTTTTAGTGGCAGGGGCTGGAAAACTGTTTTTT.

This clone came up once. The chain couples TRBV9 to TRBJ2-2; D possibly corresponds to TRBD1 (5 bases). CDR1 and CDR2 from the germline V gene are SGDLS and YYNGEE. Trimming removed 4 bases from V and 4 bases from J, with 20 bases in between. The CDR3 is made up of 17 amino acids. CDR3 in amino acids: CASSSTGPHHGTGELFF. CDR3 bases: TGTGCCAGCAGCTCTACAGGTCCCCACCACGGCACCGGGGAGCTGTTTTTT.

The rearrangement joins TRBV2 to TRBJ1-6; D unclear. Germline assignment: CDR1 SNHLY and CDR2 FYNNEI. This CDR3 has 14 residues. Trimming took off 4 bases at V and 11 bases at J, with 15 bases between the two ends. In DNA form, the CDR3 reads TGTGCCAGCAGTGTTCTGGGGATAGTCACACCCCTCCACTTT. This codes for CASSVLGIVTPLHF.

The chain uses TRBV30 and TRBJ1-4; 9 bases match TRBD1. Germline loops: CDR1 GTSNPN, CDR2 SVGIG (reference sequence). V gave up 3 bases and J gave up 5 bases; unmatched junction bases: 1. The CDR3 consists of 13 residues. The CDR3 DNA reads as TGTGCCTGGAGGGGGACAGGGAATGAAAAACTGTTTTTT. Its protein is CAWRGTGNEKLFF.

This clone was observed a single time. The chain has TRBV27 and TRBJ2-1; 10 nucleotides agree with TRBD1. The CDR3 has 21 residues. The junction had 15 bases not matched to a gene; V was cut back by 1 base and J by 0 bases. The V gene's germline CDR1 is MNHEY and CDR2 SMNVEV (reference sequence). The CDR3 here is CASSLYPGTGVSFSSYNEQFF. Written as DNA, the CDR3 is TGTGCCAGCAGTTTATACCCCGGGACAGGGGTCAGCTTTAGCTCCTACAATGAGCAGTTCTTC.

This clone is termed medium-sized. This chain uses TRBV6-4 with TRBJ1-1; maybe TRBD1 (5 bases). Germline loops: CDR1 MRHNA, CDR2 SNTAGT. V was trimmed by 0 bases and J by 3 bases, leaving 17 bases between them. The CDR3 consists of 17 residues. The CDR3 spells CASSDSGPGNPYTEAFF. The CDR3 region has the DNA TGTGCCAGCAGTGACTCTGGCCCAGGGAATCCTTACACTGAAGCTTTCTTT.

This sequence joins TRBV2 and TRBJ2-5; D remains ambiguous. Near its end, the DNA agrees better with TRBJ2-7, so the J call may be wrong. This CDR3 is built from 13 residues. Germline loops: CDR1 SNHLY, CDR2 FYNNEI. This CDR3 is CASRSWVVYEQYF. The CDR3 DNA reads as TGTGCCAGCAGGAGTTGGGTAGTTTACGAGCAGTACTTC.